This T cell receptor beta chain was observed in a study of blood T cell repertoires in COVID-19. Across the whole study: From the United States, Italy and Spain came samples of acute and convalescent COVID-19. Sample material is recorded as cDNA or gDNA derived from T cells, B-cell-depleted T cells, or PBMCs.

Sequencing was performed with immunoSEQ multiplex PCR; in TCRdb, only in-frame clones are kept and a portion is missing. The table shows around 250,000 clones, with more than 75% occurring only once. The V gene's germline CDR1 is KGHSH and CDR2 LQKENI. V dropped 1 base and J dropped 1 base, with 8 bases sitting between them. The CDR3 is 15 amino acids. This sequence originates from a woman between 55 and 75 years old who had recovered from COVID-19. The V gene is TRBV18, the J gene TRBJ1-5, with a weak D call TRBD1 (5 bases). The sample was peripheral blood. The CDR3 region is CASSPLRASNQPQHF. CDR3 coding DNA: TGTGCCAGCTCACCACTCAGGGCAAGCAATCAGCCCCAGCATTTT.